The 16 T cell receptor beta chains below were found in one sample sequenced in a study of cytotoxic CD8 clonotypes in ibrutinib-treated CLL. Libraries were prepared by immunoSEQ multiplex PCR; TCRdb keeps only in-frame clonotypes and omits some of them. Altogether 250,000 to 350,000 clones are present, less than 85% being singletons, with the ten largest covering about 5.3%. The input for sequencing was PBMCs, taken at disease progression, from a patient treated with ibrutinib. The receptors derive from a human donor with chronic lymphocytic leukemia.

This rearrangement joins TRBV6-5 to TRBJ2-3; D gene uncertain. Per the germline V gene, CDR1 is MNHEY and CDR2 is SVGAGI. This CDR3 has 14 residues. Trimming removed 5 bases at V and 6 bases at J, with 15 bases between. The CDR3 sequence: CASSHFLHWDTQYF. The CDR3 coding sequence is TGTGCCAGCAGTCACTTCTTGCATTGGGATACGCAGTATTTT.

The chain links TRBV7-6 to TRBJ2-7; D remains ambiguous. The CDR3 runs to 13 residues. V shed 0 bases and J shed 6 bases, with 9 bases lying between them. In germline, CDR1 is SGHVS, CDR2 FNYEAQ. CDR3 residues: CASSLADLGEQYF. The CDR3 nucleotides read TGTGCCAGCAGCTTAGCCGATTTAGGCGAGCAGTACTTC.

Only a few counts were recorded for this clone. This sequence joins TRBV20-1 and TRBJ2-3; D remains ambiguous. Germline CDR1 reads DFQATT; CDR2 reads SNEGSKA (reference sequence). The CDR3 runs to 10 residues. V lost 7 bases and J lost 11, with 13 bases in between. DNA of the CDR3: TGCAGTGGAGGTTCGAGTAGGCAGTATTTT. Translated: CSGGSSRQYF.

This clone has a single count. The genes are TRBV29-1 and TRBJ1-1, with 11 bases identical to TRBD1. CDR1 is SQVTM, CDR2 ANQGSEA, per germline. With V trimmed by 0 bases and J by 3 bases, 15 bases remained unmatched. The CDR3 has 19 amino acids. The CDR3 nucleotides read TGCAGCGTTGAAGATCCCCTGGCGGGGGACAGGGGGTGGGACACTGAAGCTTTCTTT. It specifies CSVEDPLAGDRGWDTEAFF.

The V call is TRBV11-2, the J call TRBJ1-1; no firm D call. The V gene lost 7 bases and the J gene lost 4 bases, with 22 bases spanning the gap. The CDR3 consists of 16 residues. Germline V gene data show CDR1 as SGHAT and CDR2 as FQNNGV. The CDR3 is CASIQEGLGWVTEAFF. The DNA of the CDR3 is TGTGCCAGCATCCAAGAGGGCCTGGGTTGGGTCACTGAAGCTTTCTTT.

DNA for the CDR3: TGCGCCAGCAGCCAGAGGATGAGGACAGATACGCAGTATTTT. This encodes CASSQRMRTDTQYF. V gene TRBV4-1 combines with J gene TRBJ2-3; D not resolved. Trimming pared 3 bases from V and 3 bases from J, leaving 10 bases between. The CDR3 is 14 amino acids. Germline lookup yields CDR1 MGHRA and CDR2 YSYEKL.

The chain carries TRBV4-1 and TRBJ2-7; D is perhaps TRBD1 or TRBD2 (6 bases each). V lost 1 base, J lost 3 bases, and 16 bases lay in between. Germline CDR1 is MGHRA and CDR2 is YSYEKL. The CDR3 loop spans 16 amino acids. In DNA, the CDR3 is TGCGCCAGCAGCCAAGGGAGGAGGAAGGGGGGCTACGAGCAGTACTTC. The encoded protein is CASSQGRRKGGYEQYF.

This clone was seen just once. This CDR3 reads CASSFTGRYEQYF. CDR3 coding DNA: TGTGCCAGCAGCTTTACAGGGCGGTACGAGCAGTACTTC. V usage is TRBV11-1 and J usage is TRBJ2-7; the D gene is possibly TRBD1 (6 bases). The germline CDR1 and CDR2 sequences are SGHAT and FQDESV (reference sequence). The V end was cut by 3 bases, the J end by 4 bases, with 10 bases between. The CDR3 contains 13 residues.

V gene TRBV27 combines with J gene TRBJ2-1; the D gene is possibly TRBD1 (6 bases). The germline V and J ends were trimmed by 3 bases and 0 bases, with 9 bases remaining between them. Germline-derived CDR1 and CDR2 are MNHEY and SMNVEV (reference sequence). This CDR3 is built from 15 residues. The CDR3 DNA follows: TGTGCCAGCAGTTTCCGGGACAACTCCTACAATGAGCAGTTCTTC. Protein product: CASSFRDNSYNEQFF.

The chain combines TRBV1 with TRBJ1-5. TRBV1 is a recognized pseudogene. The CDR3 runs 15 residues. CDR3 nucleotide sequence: TGCACCAGCAGCCAGTCCCCTAGGAGCAATCAGCCCCAGCATTTT. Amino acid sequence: CTSSQSPRSNQPQHF.

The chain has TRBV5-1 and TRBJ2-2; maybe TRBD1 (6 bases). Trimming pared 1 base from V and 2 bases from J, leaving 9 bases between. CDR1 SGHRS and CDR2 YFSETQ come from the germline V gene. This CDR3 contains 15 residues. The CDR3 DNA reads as TGCGCCAGCAGCTTGCACAGGGCAAACACCGGGGAGCTGTTTTTT. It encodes CASSLHRANTGELFF.

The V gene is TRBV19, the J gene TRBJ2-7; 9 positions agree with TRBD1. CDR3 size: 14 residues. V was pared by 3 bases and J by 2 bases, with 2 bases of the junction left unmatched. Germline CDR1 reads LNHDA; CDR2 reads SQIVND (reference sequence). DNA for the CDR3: TGTGCCAGTAGTATCGGGACAGGGACCTACGAGCAGTACTTC. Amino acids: CASSIGTGTYEQYF. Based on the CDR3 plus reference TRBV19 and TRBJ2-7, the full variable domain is DGGITQSPKYLFRKEGQNVTLSCEQNLNHDAMYWYRQDPGQGLRLIYYSQIVNDFQKGDIAEGYSVSREKKESFPLTVTSAQKNPTAFYLCASSIGTGTYEQYFGPGTRLTVT.

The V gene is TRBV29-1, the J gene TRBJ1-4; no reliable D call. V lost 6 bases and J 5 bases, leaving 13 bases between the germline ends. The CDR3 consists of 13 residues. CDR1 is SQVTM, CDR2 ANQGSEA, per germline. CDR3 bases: TGCAGCGTCCTGGGTAGATTCAATGAAAAACTGTTTTTT. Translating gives CSVLGRFNEKLFF.

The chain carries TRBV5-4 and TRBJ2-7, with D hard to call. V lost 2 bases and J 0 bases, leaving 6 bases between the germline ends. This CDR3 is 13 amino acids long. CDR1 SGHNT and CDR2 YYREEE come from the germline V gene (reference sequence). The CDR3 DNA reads TGTGCCAGCAGCTTTAATCCCTCCTACGAGCAGTACTTC. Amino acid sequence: CASSFNPSYEQYF.

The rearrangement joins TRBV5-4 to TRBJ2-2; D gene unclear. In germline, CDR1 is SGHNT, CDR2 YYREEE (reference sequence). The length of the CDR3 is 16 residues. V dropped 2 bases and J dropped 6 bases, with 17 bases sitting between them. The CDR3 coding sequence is TGTGCCAGCAGCTTTCGTAGGATCAATGTTCCCGGGGAGCTGTTTTTT. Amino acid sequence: CASSFRRINVPGELFF.

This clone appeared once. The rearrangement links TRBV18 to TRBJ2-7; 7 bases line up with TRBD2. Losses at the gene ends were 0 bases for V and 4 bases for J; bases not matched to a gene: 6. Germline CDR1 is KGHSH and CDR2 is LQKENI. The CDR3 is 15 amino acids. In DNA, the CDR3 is TGTGCCAGCTCACCACCACAGCTAGCGGTGTACGAGCAGTACTTC. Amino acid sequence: CASSPPQLAVYEQYF.